This T cell receptor beta chain comes out of a study of cytomegalovirus exposure and HLA in healthy donors. Study conclusions and caveats: Further analysis was carried out later, and it showed several of the most significant clusters appearing linked to common viral pathogens.

About this clone itself: What it binds is not known.

V lost 5 bases to trimming and J lost 0 bases; unmatched junction nucleotides: 5. The CDR3 consists of 15 residues. Germline lookup yields CDR1 MGHRA and CDR2 YSYEKL. The primer mix had 60 Vbeta and 13 Jbeta primers. TCRdb keeps only in-frame clones here, not all; method: immunoSEQ multiplex PCR. The table includes approximately 61,000 clones, about 80% detected once. This receptor was taken from a middle-aged man in good health and CMV-seropositive. V is TRBV4-1 and J is TRBJ2-7; 9 bases map to TRBD1. The sample taken for sequencing was PBMCs. CDR3 region: CASSTQGASSYEQYF. The DNA for the CDR3 is TGCGCCAGCAGCACACAGGGGGCGAGCTCCTACGAGCAGTACTTC.